These 29 T cell receptor beta chains originate from one sample sequenced in a study of monozygotic twins with inflammatory bowel disease. Following a re-call of the 5' RACE reads, TCRdb has one entry per CDR3 protein and lacks DNA. Recorded for this sample: about 160,000 distinct CDR3 sequences. The sample comprised blood. All receptors come from a human donor with ulcerative colitis or Crohn's disease, or a healthy co-twin of an affected twin (not recorded which).

The V and J genes are TRBV10-3 and TRBJ2-4; the TCRdb D gene call, TRBD1, has no DNA to confirm it. The germline V gene has CDR1 ENHRY and CDR2 SYGVKD. This CDR3 comprises 15 residues. CDR3 residues: CAISESGATKNIQYF.

V and J are TRBV29-1 and TRBJ2-5; TCRdb picks TRBD2, but there is no DNA to check that call. Germline CDR1 reads SQVTM; CDR2 reads ANQGSEA. The CDR3 totals 14 residues. The CDR3 region is CSVEDGVAGGTQYF.

The J gene is TRBJ2-1, the V gene TRBV4-1; checking the TCRdb D call of TRBD2 is not possible without DNA. Germline assignment: CDR1 MGHRA and CDR2 YSYEKL. This CDR3 has 11 amino acids. The CDR3 sequence is CASSQGLAVYF.

The CDR3 is CATPGQDTGELFF. The gene calls are TRBV5-1 and TRBJ2-2; TCRdb reports TRBD1, a call that lacks DNA to check it against. The CDR3 contains 13 residues. Germline lookup yields CDR1 SGHRS and CDR2 YFSETQ.

V usage is TRBV20-1 and J usage is TRBJ2-3; lacking DNA, the TRBD2 call made by TCRdb goes unchecked. Germline assignment: CDR1 DFQATT and CDR2 SNEGSKA (reference sequence). The CDR3 covers 16 residues. The CDR3 loop is CSAKNQLSPSTDTQYF.

The chain carries TRBV5-1 and TRBJ2-7; no DNA is available, so the TRBD1 call from TCRdb remains unchecked. The CDR3 contains 15 residues. Germline loops: CDR1 SGHRS, CDR2 YFSETQ. CDR3 residues: CASSLVSPVSGEQYF.

The V and J genes are TRBV6-2 or TRBV6-3 and TRBJ2-3; TCRdb picks TRBD2, but there is no DNA to check that call. Germline CDR1 is MNHEY and CDR2 is SVGEGT. The CDR3 has 15 residues. This CDR3 is CASSYTGGGTDTQYF.

V is TRBV30 and J is TRBJ2-1; the D call of TRBD2 rests on TCRdb alone, since no DNA is present to check it. The germline V gene encodes CDR1 GTSNPN and CDR2 SVGIG (reference sequence). The CDR3 consists of 13 residues. This CDR3 is CAWSWLVGNEQFF.

The chain couples TRBV6-1 to TRBJ2-5; TCRdb's D call, TRBD1, is unchecked because there is no DNA. The CDR3 length is 13 residues. Germline CDR1 MNHNS, CDR2 SASEGT. CDR3 loop: CASSGPPGGTQYF.

This chain joins TRBV24-1 and TRBJ2-1; the D gene TCRdb calls, TRBD1, cannot be checked with no DNA. CDR1 is KGHDR and CDR2 is SFDVKD in the germline V gene. The CDR3 sequence is 16 residues long. CDR3 sequence: CATSAPGTGLYNEQFF.

The CDR3 sequence is CASSVTDLEAFF. J is TRBJ1-1 and V is TRBV12-3 or TRBV12-4; the D gene TCRdb calls, TRBD1, cannot be checked with no DNA. This CDR3 spans 12 amino acids.

The chain couples TRBV21-1 to TRBJ2-1; TCRdb lists TRBD2, though no DNA is available to test this call. TRBV21-1 is a pseudogene segment. This CDR3 spans 17 amino acids. This CDR3 is CASSIKSGEANYNEQFF.

The V call is TRBV20-1, the J call TRBJ1-1; TCRdb picks TRBD1, but there is no DNA to check that call. CDR1 DFQATT and CDR2 SNEGSKA come from the germline V gene (reference sequence). The CDR3 totals 15 residues. CDR3: CSASSRATWDTEAFF.

V usage is TRBV6-1 and J usage is TRBJ2-1; lacking DNA, the TRBD2 call made by TCRdb goes unchecked. Per germline, CDR1 MNHNS and CDR2 SASEGT. The CDR3 is 15 residues long. This CDR3 is CASKAAPASYNEQFF.

The V gene is TRBV27, the J gene TRBJ1-6. CDR1 and CDR2 from the germline V gene are MNHEY and SMNVEV (reference sequence). The CDR3 covers 18 residues. The CDR3 region is CASSLYFLGISYNSPLHF.

The rearrangement links TRBV27 to TRBJ2-3. The CDR3 has 13 residues. Germline CDR1 MNHEY, CDR2 SMNVEV (reference sequence). CDR3 in amino acids: CASSPPEADTQYF.

The V gene is TRBV2, the J gene TRBJ2-7; TCRdb's D gene call, TRBD2, goes unchecked for lack of DNA. The CDR3 has 13 residues. Germline V gives CDR1 SNHLY, CDR2 FYNNEI. The CDR3 spells CASGRVGDYEQYF.

This chain's CDR3 is CASSLGPGRGAGNQPQHF. The chain is built from TRBV13 and TRBJ1-5; TCRdb lists TRBD1, though no DNA is available to test this call. The CDR3 runs to 18 residues. The germline V gene encodes CDR1 PRHDT and CDR2 FYEKMQ (reference sequence). The variable domain in full, completed from reference TRBV13 and TRBJ1-5, reads AAGVIQSPRHLIKEKRETATLKCYPIPRHDTVYWYQQGPGQDPQFLISFYEKMQSDKGSIPDRFSAQQFSDYHSELNMSSLELGDSALYFCASSLGPGRGAGNQPQHFGDGTRLSIL.

V and J are TRBV6-5 and TRBJ2-1; TCRdb indicates TRBD2, and absent DNA this call remains unverified. The CDR3 has 14 amino acids. The germline V gene has CDR1 MNHEY and CDR2 SVGAGI. CDR3 sequence reads: CASTSSDSYNEQFF.

The V and J genes are TRBV28 and TRBJ2-7; no DNA is available, so the TRBD2 call from TCRdb remains unchecked. Germline V CDR1 and CDR2: MDHEN, SYDVKM. The CDR3 has 13 amino acids. The CDR3 is CASRPSASYEQYF.

This sequence joins TRBV4-2 and TRBJ1-1; TCRdb calls TRBD1, which cannot be checked without DNA. The CDR3 has 16 amino acids. The germline CDR1 and CDR2 sequences are LGHNA and YNFKEQ. CDR3 sequence: CASSQPMGQGVGEAFF.

The genes are TRBV20-1 and TRBJ2-7; TCRdb reports TRBD1, a call that lacks DNA to check it against. The V gene's germline CDR1 is DFQATT and CDR2 SNEGSKA (reference sequence). The CDR3 covers 13 residues. The CDR3: CSARDKQAGEQYF.

The CDR3 sequence is CASSFTALYQETQYF. This chain connects TRBV5-1 to TRBJ2-5. From germline, CDR1 is SGHRS and CDR2 YFSETQ. CDR3 size: 15 residues.

The gene calls are TRBV30 and TRBJ1-1. The germline gives CDR1 GTSNPN, CDR2 SVGIG (reference sequence). The CDR3 loop spans 11 amino acids. This chain's CDR3 is CAWRVDTEAFF. Variable domain in full (rest from reference TRBV30 and TRBJ1-1): SQTIHQWPATLVQPVGSPLSLECTVEGTSNPNLYWYRQAAGRGLQLLFYSVGIGQISSEVPQNLSASRPQDRQFILSSKKLLLSDSGFYLCAWRVDTEAFFGQGTRLTVV.

This chain's CDR3 is CASMLPSLNTGELFF. This sequence joins TRBV12-3 or TRBV12-4 and TRBJ2-2. This CDR3 spans 15 amino acids.

The genes are TRBV28 and TRBJ2-7; absent DNA, TCRdb's TRBD1 call cannot be checked. The CDR3 covers 13 residues. Germline V gives CDR1 MDHEN, CDR2 SYDVKM. The CDR3 sequence: CASSLTDSHEQYF.

The chain has TRBV20-1 and TRBJ1-2. CDR1 is DFQATT and CDR2 is SNEGSKA in the germline V gene (reference sequence). The CDR3 has 15 amino acids. CDR3 region: CSARGWGGVNYGYTF.

This chain joins TRBV7-9 and TRBJ2-5; TCRdb's D gene call, TRBD2, goes unchecked for lack of DNA. From germline, CDR1 is SEHNR and CDR2 FQNEAQ (reference sequence). The CDR3 has 14 amino acids. This CDR3 is CASSGLAGRETQYF.

The chain couples TRBV5-1 to TRBJ1-1. Germline V gives CDR1 SGHRS, CDR2 YFSETQ. The CDR3 has 14 residues. CDR3 sequence: CASSRGGQNTEAFF. Full variable domain (rest looked up from reference TRBV5-1 and TRBJ1-1): KAGVTQTPRYLIKTRGQQVTLSCSPISGHRSVSWYQQTPGQGLQFLFEYFSETQRNKGNFPGRFSGRQFSNSRSEMNVSTLELGDSALYLCASSRGGQNTEAFFGQGTRLTVV.